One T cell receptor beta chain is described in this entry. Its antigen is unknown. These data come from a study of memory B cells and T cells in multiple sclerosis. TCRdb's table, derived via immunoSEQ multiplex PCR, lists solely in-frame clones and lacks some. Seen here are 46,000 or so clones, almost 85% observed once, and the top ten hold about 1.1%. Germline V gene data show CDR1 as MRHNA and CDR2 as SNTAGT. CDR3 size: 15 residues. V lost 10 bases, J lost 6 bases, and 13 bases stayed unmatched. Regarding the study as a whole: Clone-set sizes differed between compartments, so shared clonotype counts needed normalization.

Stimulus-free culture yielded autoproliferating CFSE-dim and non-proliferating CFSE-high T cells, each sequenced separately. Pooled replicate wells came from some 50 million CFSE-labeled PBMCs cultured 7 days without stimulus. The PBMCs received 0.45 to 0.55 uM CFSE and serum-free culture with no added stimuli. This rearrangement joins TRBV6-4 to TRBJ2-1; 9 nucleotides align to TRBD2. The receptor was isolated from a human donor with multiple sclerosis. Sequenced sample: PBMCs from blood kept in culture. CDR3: CATSPGLAGINEQFF. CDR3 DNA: TGTGCCACCTCCCCCGGGCTAGCGGGAATCAATGAGCAGTTCTTC.